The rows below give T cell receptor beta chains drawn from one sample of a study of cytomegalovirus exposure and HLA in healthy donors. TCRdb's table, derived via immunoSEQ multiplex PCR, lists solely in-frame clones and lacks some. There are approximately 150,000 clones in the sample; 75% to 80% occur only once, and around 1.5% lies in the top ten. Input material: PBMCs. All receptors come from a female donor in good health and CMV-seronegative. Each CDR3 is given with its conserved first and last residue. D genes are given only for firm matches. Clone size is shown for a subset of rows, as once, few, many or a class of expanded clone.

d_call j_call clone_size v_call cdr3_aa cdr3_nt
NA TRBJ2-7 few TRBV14 CASSQFRNRETNEQYF TGTGCCAGCAGCCAATTCCGGAACAGGGAGACAAACGAGCAGTACTTC
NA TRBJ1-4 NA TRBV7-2 CASSLGGGNNEKLFF TGTGCCAGCAGCTTGGGAGGAGGGAATAATGAAAAACTGTTTTTT
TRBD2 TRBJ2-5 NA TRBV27 CASSLWASGPRAAQYF TGTGCCAGCAGTTTATGGGCTAGCGGGCCGCGCGCGGCCCAGTACTTC
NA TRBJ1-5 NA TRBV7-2 CASSLEAGTYQPQHF TGTGCCAGCAGCTTAGAAGCGGGTACGTACCAGCCCCAGCATTTT
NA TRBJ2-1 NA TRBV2 CASSAGARYNEQFF TGTGCCAGCTCGGCAGGGGCTAGGTACAATGAGCAGTTCTTC
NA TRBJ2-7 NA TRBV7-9 CASSLERGFVEQYF TGTGCCAGCAGCTTAGAGCGAGGGTTTGTCGAGCAGTACTTC
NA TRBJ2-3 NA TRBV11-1 CASSSGVSFGSDTQYF TGTGCCAGCAGCTCCGGGGTCAGTTTTGGGTCAGATACGCAGTATTTT
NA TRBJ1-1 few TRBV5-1 CASSSGGKAFF TGCGCCAGCAGCAGTGGAGGAAAAGCTTTCTTT
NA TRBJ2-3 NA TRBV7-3 CASSPHYITDTQYF TGTGCCAGCAGCCCCCACTACATCACAGATACGCAGTATTTT
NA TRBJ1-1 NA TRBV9 CASSPHSRVRNTEAFF TGTGCCAGCAGCCCCCATTCGAGGGTTCGGAACACTGAAGCTTTCTTT
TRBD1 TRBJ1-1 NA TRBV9 CASSSRTGPNAEAFF TGTGCCAGCAGCTCTAGGACAGGGCCTAACGCTGAAGCTTTCTTT
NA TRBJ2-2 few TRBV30 CAWSPNRQGLGDGELFF TGTGCCTGGAGTCCCAACCGGCAGGGACTGGGAGACGGGGAGCTGTTTTTT
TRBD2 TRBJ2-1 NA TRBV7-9 CASSSRGSSYNEQFF TGTGCCAGCAGCTCGCGGGGGAGCTCCTACAATGAGCAGTTCTTC
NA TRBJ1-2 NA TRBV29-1 CSVEGRGANYGYTF TGCAGCGTTGAAGGCCGGGGGGCTAACTATGGCTACACCTTC
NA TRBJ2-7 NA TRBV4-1 CASSPRPDSVYEQYF TGCGCCAGCAGCCCCCGCCCCGACAGTGTCTACGAGCAGTACTTC
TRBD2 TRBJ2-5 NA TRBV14 CASSQETSGAGLETQYF TGTGCCAGCAGCCAAGAGACTAGCGGCGCCGGGTTGGAGACCCAGTACTTC
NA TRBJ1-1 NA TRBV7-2 CASSLAVVNTEAFF TGTGCCAGCAGCTTAGCCGTTGTGAACACTGAAGCTTTCTTT
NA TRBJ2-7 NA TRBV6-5 CASSFFKEKTAYEQYF TGTGCCAGCAGTTTTTTCAAGGAGAAGACGGCATACGAGCAGTACTTC
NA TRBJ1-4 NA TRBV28 CATLTRSLSTNEKLFF TGTGCCACCCTGACACGCAGTCTTTCAACTAATGAAAAACTGTTTTTT
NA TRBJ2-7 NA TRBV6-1 CASSSRDFTYEQYF TGTGCCAGCAGCTCCCGGGACTTTACCTACGAGCAGTACTTC
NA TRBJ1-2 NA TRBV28 CASSLEVPRDYTF TGTGCCAGCAGTTTAGAGGTTCCCCGCGACTACACCTTC
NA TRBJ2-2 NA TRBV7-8 CASSSTRNTGELFF TGTGCCAGCAGCTCGACTCGGAACACCGGGGAGCTGTTTTTT
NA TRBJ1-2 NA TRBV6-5 CASSQGLRYGYTF TGTGCCAGCAGTCAGGGACTGAGATATGGCTACACCTTC
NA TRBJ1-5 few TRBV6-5 CASSRQFNQPQHF TGTGCCAGCAGTCGACAGTTCAATCAGCCCCAGCATTTT
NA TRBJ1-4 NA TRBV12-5 CASGGGDKGEKLFF TGTGCTAGTGGTGGGGGGGACAAGGGTGAAAAACTGTTTTTT
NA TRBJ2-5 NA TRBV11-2 CASTPSGEYREQYF TGTGCCAGCACCCCGTCGGGAGAATATCGGGAGCAGTACTTC
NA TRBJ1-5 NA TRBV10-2 CATNRAIGGPQHF TGCGCCACTAACAGGGCAATTGGGGGGCCCCAGCATTTT
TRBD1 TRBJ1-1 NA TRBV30 CAWTDRGRGREAFF TGTGCCTGGACGGACAGGGGTAGGGGAAGGGAAGCTTTCTTT
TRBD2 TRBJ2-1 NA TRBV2 CASAQTGLAGGEQFF TGTGCCAGCGCACAAACGGGACTAGCGGGAGGTGAGCAGTTCTTC
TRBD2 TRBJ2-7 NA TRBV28 CASRTGGVLAGAGEQYF TGTGCCAGCAGAACCGGTGGGGTTCTAGCGGGAGCGGGGGAGCAGTACTTC
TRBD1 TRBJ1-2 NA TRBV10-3 CAISESGQGVGGYTF TGTGCCATCAGTGAGTCAGGACAGGGTGTAGGTGGCTACACCTTC
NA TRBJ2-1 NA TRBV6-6 CASTSGPPGEQFF TGTGCCAGCACTTCGGGTCCCCCCGGGGAGCAGTTCTTC
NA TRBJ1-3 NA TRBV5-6 CASSLEMGSSGNTIYF TGTGCCAGCAGCTTGGAGATGGGGAGCTCTGGAAACACCATATATTTT
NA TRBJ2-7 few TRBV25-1 CASSDPRGNYEQYF TGTGCCAGCAGTGATCCCAGGGGAAACTACGAGCAGTACTTC
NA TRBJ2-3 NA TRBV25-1 CASSATGYTDTQYF TGTGCCAGCAGCGCTACAGGATACACAGATACGCAGTATTTT
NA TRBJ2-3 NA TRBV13 CASSFTLTEGTDTQYF TGTGCCAGCAGCTTCACTCTCACGGAGGGCACAGATACGCAGTATTTT
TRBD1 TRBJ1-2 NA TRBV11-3 CASSWTGEAEAYTF TGTGCCAGCAGTTGGACAGGGGAAGCAGAAGCCTACACCTTC
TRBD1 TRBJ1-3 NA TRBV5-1 CASSLEGAYTIYF TGCGCCAGCAGCTTGGAGGGGGCTTACACCATATATTTT
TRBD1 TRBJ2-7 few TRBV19 CASSALGTAAYEQYF TGTGCCAGTAGTGCACTAGGGACAGCAGCCTACGAGCAGTACTTC
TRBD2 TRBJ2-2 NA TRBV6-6 CASRTRLAANTGELFF TGTGCCAGCAGAACCCGTCTAGCGGCGAACACCGGGGAGCTGTTTTTT
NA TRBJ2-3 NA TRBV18 CASSPPTPTDMQYF TGTGCCAGCTCACCACCGACGCCCACAGATATGCAGTATTTT
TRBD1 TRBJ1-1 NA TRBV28 CASTTIQGASSEAFF TGTGCCAGCACCACGATACAGGGGGCCTCGTCGGAAGCTTTCTTT
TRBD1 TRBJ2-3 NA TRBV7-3 CASSLITGRGSMGSTDTQYF TGTGCCAGCAGCTTAATCACCGGCAGGGGGTCAATGGGAAGCACAGATACGCAGTATTTT
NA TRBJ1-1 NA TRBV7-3 CASSPSRLPNTEAFF TGTGCCAGCAGCCCCTCGCGGCTCCCGAACACTGAAGCTTTCTTT